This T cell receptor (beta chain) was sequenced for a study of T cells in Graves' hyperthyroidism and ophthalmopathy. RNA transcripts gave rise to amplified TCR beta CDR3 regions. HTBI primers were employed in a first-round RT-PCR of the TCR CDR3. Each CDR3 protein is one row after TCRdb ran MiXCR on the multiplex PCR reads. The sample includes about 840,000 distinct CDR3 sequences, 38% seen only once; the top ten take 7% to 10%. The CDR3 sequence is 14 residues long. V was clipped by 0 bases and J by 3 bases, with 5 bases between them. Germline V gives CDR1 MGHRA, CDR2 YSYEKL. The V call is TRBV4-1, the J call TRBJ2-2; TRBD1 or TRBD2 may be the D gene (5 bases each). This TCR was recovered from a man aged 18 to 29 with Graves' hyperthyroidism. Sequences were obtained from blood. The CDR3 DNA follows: TGCGCCAGCAGCCAAGAGGGACACACCGGGGAGCTGTTTTTT. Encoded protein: CASSQEGHTGELFF.